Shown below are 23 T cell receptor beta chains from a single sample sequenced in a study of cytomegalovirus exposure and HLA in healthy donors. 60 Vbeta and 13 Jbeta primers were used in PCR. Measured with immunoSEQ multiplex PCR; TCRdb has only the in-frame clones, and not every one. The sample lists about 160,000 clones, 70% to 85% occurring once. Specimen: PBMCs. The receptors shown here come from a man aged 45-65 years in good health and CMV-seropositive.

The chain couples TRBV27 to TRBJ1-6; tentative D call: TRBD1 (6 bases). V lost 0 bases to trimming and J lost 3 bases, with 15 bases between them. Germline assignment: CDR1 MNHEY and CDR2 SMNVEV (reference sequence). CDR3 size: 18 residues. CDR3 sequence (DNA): TGTGCCAGCAGTTTATCGGGAGGGACACTCGACTATAATTCACCCCTCCACTTT. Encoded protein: CASSLSGGTLDYNSPLHF.

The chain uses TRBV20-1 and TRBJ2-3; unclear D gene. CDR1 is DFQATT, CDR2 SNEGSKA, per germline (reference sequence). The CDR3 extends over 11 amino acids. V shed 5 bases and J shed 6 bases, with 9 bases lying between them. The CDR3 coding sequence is TGCAGTGCTCAGGATATGGATACGCAGTATTTT. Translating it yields CSAQDMDTQYF.

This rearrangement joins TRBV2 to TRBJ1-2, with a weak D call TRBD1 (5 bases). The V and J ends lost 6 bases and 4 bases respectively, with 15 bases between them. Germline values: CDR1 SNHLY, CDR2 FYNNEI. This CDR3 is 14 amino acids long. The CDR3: CASRREPDSYGYTF. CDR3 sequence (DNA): TGTGCCAGCAGAAGGGAACCCGACAGCTATGGCTACACCTTC.

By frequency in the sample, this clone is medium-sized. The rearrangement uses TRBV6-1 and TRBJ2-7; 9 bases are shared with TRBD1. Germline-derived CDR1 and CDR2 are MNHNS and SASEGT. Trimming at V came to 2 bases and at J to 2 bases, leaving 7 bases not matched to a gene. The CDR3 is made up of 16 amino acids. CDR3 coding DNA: TGTGCCAGCAGTGAATCCGGGACAGGGATACCCTACGAGCAGTACGTC. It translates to CASSESGTGIPYEQYV.

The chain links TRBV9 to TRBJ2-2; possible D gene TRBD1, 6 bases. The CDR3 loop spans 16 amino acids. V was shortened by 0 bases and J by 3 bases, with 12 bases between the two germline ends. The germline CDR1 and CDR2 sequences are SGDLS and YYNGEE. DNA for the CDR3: TGTGCCAGCAGCGTAGCACAGGGTGCGGACACCGGGGAGCTGTTTTTT. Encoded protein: CASSVAQGADTGELFF.

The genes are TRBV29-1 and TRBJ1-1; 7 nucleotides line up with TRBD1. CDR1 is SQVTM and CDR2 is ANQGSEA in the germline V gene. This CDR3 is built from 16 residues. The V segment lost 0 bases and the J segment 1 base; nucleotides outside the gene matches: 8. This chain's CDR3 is CSVEDRSQGRNTEAFF. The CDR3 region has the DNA TGCAGCGTTGAAGATCGATCACAGGGGAGGAACACTGAAGCTTTCTTT.

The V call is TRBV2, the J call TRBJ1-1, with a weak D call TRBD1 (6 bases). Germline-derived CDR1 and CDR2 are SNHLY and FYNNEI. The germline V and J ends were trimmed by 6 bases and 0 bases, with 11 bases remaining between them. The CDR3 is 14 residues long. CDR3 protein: CASRRTGMNTEAFF. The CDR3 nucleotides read TGTGCCAGCAGGCGCACAGGGATGAACACTGAAGCTTTCTTT. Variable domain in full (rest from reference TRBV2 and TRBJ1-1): EPEVTQTPSHQVTQMGQEVILRCVPISNHLYFYWYRQILGQKVEFLVSFYNNEISEKSEIFDDQFSVERPDGSNFTLKIRSTKLEDSAMYFCASRRTGMNTEAFFGQGTRLTVV.

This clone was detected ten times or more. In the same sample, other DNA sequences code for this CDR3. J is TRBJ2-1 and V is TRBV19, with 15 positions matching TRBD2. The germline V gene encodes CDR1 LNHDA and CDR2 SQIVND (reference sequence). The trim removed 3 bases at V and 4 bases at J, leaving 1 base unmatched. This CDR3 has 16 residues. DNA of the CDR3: TGTGCCAGTAGTATCGGACTAGCGGGAGGGTACAATGAGCAGTTCTTC. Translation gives CASSIGLAGGYNEQFF.

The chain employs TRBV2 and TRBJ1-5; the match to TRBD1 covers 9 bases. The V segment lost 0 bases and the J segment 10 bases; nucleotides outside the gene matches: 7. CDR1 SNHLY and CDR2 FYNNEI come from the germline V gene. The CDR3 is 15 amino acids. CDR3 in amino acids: CASSEALQGAEPQHF. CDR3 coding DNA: TGTGCCAGCAGTGAAGCGTTACAGGGGGCCGAACCCCAGCATTTT.

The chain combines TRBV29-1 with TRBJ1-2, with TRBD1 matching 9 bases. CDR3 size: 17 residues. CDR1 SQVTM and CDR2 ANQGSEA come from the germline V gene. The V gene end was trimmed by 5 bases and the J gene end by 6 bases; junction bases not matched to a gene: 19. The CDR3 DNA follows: TGCAGCGTTCCAGGGACAGGGACGCGCCCTTGGGTTGATGGCTACACCTTC. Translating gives CSVPGTGTRPWVDGYTF.

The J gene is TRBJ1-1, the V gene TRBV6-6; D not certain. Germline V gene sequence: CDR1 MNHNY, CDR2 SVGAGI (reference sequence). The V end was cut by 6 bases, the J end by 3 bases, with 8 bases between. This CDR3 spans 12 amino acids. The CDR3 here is CASSPGDTEAFF. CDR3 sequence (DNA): TGTGCCAGCAGCCCCGGTGACACTGAAGCTTTCTTT.

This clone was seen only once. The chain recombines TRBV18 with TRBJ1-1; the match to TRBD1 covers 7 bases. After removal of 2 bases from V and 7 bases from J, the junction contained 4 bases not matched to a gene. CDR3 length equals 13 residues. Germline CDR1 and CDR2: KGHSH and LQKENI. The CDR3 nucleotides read TGTGCCAGCTCACCAACGGGGACAGATGAAGCTTTCTTT. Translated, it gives CASSPTGTDEAFF.

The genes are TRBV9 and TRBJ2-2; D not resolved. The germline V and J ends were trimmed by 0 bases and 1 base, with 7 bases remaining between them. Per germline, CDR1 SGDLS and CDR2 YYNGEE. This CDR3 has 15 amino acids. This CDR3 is CASSVARRNTGELFF. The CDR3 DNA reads TGTGCCAGCAGCGTAGCCCGGAGGAACACCGGGGAGCTGTTTTTT.

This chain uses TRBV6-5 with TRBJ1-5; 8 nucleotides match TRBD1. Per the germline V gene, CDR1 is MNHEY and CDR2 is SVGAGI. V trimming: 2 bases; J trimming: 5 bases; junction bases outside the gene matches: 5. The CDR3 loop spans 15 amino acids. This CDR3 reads CASSYRQGWDQPQHF. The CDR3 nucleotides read TGTGCCAGCAGTTACAGACAGGGGTGGGATCAGCCCCAGCATTTT.

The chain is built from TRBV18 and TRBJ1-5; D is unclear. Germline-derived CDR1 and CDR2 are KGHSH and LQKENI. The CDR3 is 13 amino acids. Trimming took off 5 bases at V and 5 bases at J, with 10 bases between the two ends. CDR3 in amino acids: CASSDGFYQPQHF. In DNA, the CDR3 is TGTGCCAGCTCAGATGGCTTTTATCAGCCCCAGCATTTT.

CDR3 coding DNA: TGTGCCAGCAGTCCAGGGGAGTTCGGAAACACCATATATTTT. This gives the protein CASSPGEFGNTIYF. The chain employs TRBV6-5 and TRBJ1-3, with D maybe TRBD1 (6 bases). This CDR3 has 14 residues. Trimming took 5 bases from V and 4 from J, leaving 12 bases between them. The germline gives CDR1 MNHEY, CDR2 SVGAGI.

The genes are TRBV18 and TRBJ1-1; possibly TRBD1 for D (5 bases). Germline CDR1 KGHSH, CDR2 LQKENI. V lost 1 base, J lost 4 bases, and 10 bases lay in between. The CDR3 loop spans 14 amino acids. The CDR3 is CASSPQGLGTEAFF. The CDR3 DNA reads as TGTGCCAGCTCACCACAGGGGTTGGGCACTGAAGCTTTCTTT.

In nucleotides, the CDR3 is TGTGCCAGCAGTTCTCGCCCGACTAGCTCCACCCAGGTTGAGCAGTTCTTC. This encodes CASSSRPTSSTQVEQFF. This sequence joins TRBV2 and TRBJ2-1, with 7 bases that match TRBD2. Germline trimming cut 5 bases from V and 9 bases from J; bases unmatched to any gene: 19. The germline CDR1 and CDR2 sequences are SNHLY and FYNNEI. This CDR3 contains 17 residues. Based on the CDR3 plus reference TRBV2 and TRBJ2-1, the full variable domain is EPEVTQTPSHQVTQMGQEVILRCVPISNHLYFYWYRQILGQKVEFLVSFYNNEISEKSEIFDDQFSVERPDGSNFTLKIRSTKLEDSAMYFCASSSRPTSSTQVEQFFGPGTRLTVL.

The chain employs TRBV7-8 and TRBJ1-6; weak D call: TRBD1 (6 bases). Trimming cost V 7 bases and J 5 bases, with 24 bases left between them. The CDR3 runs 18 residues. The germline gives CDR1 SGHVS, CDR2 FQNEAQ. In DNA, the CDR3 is TGTGCCAGCACCTCAAAACCGGTGGGCGGGGGCAATAATTCACCCCTCCACTTT. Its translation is CASTSKPVGGGNNSPLHF.

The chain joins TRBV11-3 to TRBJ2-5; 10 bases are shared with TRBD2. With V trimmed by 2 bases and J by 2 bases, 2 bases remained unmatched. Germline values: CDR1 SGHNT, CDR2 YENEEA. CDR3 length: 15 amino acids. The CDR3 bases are TGTGCCAGCAGCTTACTAGCGGGAGCGCAAGAGACCCAGTACTTC. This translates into CASSLLAGAQETQYF.

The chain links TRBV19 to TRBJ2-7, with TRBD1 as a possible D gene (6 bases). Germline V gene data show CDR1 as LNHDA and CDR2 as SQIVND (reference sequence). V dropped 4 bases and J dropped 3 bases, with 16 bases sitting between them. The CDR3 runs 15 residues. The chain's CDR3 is CASSSPDSLVYEQYF. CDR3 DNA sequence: TGTGCCAGTAGTAGCCCGGACAGCCTGGTCTACGAGCAGTACTTC.

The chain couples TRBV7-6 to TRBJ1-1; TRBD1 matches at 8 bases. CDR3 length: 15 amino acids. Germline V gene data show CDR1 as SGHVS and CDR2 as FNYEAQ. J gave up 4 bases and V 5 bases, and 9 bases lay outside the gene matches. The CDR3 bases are TGTGCCAGCAGCCTACAACAGGGGGTGGGCACTGAAGCTTTCTTT. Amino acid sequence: CASSLQQGVGTEAFF.

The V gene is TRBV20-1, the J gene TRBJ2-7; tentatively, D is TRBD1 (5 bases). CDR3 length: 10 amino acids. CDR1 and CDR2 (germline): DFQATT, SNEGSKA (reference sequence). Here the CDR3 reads CRVGENEQYF. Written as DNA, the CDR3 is TGCAGAGTAGGGGAAAACGAGCAGTACTTC.